This record looks at one T cell receptor (beta chain) sequence and its context. What it binds is not known. The germline CDR1 and CDR2 sequences are MDHEN and SYDVKM. V was pared by 1 base and J by 3 bases, with 22 bases between. CDR3 size: 19 residues. This record belongs to a study of shared clonotypes between healthy human individuals. Study as a whole: Each donor had three CD4 naive, three CD4 memory, two CD8 naive and one CD8 memory plate. Study conclusions and caveats: The study generally estimated greater richness for naive than memory subsets.

Profiling relied on immunoSEQ multiplex PCR, and the TCRdb table lists in-frame clones only, not all of them. The data hold about 600,000 clones, with more than 95% observed a single time. This receptor was taken from a woman in her twenties or thirties in good health. Source material: naive CD4+ T cells sorted from blood. The subset was: CD45RA+ positively selected. The V gene is TRBV28, the J gene TRBJ2-1; D perhaps matches TRBD2 (6 bases). CDR3 residues: CASSLLAPRGDSYYNEQFF. DNA for the CDR3: TGTGCCAGCAGTTTATTGGCCCCTCGTGGGGACTCATACTACAATGAGCAGTTCTTC.